These 17 T cell receptor beta chains were all obtained from the same sample, sequenced in a study of blood T cell repertoires in COVID-19. Only in-frame clones appear in the TCRdb table, and some are missing; sequencing was by immunoSEQ multiplex PCR. This sample yields under 250,000 clones, of which about four fifths are seen a single time; approximately 4.9% belongs to the top ten. Sequenced material: PBMCs or T cells enriched from blood (not recorded which). All receptors come from a woman aged 50 to 60 who had been exposed to COVID-19.

The rearrangement uses TRBV4-1 and TRBJ1-4; 9 nucleotides match TRBD1. Germline CDR1 and CDR2: MGHRA and YSYEKL. V dropped 4 bases and J dropped 6; count of bases not matched to a gene: 6. This CDR3 has 15 amino acids. The CDR3 reads CASSPPQGADEKLFF. The CDR3, as DNA: TGCGCCAGCAGCCCACCACAGGGGGCGGATGAAAAACTGTTTTTT.

The V gene is TRBV18, the J gene TRBJ1-1; D is ambiguous. CDR3 length equals 13 residues. Trimming cost V 5 bases and J 0 bases, with 7 bases left between them. The germline gives CDR1 KGHSH, CDR2 LQKENI. The DNA for the CDR3 is TGTGCCAGCTCATCCTCAGTGAACACTGAAGCTTTCTTT. The encoded protein is CASSSSVNTEAFF.

V is TRBV7-8 and J is TRBJ2-5, with 7 bases aligning to TRBD1. CDR3 size: 15 residues. The junction had 8 bases not matched to a gene; V was cut back by 5 bases and J by 2 bases. Germline CDR1 is SGHVS and CDR2 is FQNEAQ. DNA for the CDR3: TGTGCCAGCAGCCCGGTGTTCAGGGGGCAAGAGACCCAGTACTTC. It translates to CASSPVFRGQETQYF. The full variable domain, with the rest looked up from reference TRBV7-8 and TRBJ2-5, is GAGVSQSPRYKVAKRGQDVALRCDPISGHVSLFWYQQALGQGPEFLTYFQNEAQLDKSGLPSDRFFAERPEGSVSTLKIQRTQQEDSAVYLCASSPVFRGQETQYFGPGTRLLVL.

The chain joins TRBV28 to TRBJ1-5, with 7 bases matching TRBD1. This CDR3 spans 14 amino acids. The junction had 6 bases not matched to a gene; V was cut back by 7 bases and J by 3 bases. Germline V gene data show CDR1 as MDHEN and CDR2 as SYDVKM. Here the CDR3 reads CASTTGQINQPQHF. Here the CDR3 DNA reads TGTGCCAGCACCACGGGACAGATCAATCAGCCCCAGCATTTT.

The chain is built from TRBV5-4 and TRBJ1-1; D is perhaps TRBD1 (5 bases). Trimming stripped 1 base from V and 7 bases from J, with 14 bases between. In germline, CDR1 is SGHNT, CDR2 YYREEE (reference sequence). CDR3 length: 14 residues. The CDR3 bases are TGTGCCAGCAGCTTGTGGTCGACAGAAAATGAAGCTTTCTTT. Translation gives CASSLWSTENEAFF.

The chain joins TRBV7-2 to TRBJ2-1; TRBD2 might be the D (5 bases). The CDR3 has 16 residues. Trimming cost V 0 bases and J 7 bases, with 16 bases left between them. Per the germline V gene, CDR1 is SGHTA and CDR2 is FQGNSA. CDR3 nucleotides: TGTGCCAGCAGCTTAGCTTCCCTGGGCCGCGGGAATGAGCAGTTCTTC. Translation gives CASSLASLGRGNEQFF.

The count of this clone is one. The V and J genes are TRBV5-1 and TRBJ1-1; D is undetermined. Germline V gene data show CDR1 as SGHRS and CDR2 as YFSETQ. Trimming removed 4 bases at V and 1 base at J, with 11 bases between. This CDR3 has 14 amino acids. Here the CDR3 DNA reads TGCGCCAGCAGCCTATTAACGGGGAACACTGAAGCTTTCTTT. It yields the protein CASSLLTGNTEAFF.

The rearrangement links TRBV19 to TRBJ1-1; D is unclear. The germline CDR1 and CDR2 sequences are LNHDA and SQIVND (reference sequence). The V end was cut by 1 base, the J end by 0 bases, with 12 bases between. This CDR3 region has 16 residues. In DNA form, the CDR3 reads TGTGCCAGTAGTATAGGAAGAGGGCCGATGAACACTGAAGCTTTCTTT. It specifies CASSIGRGPMNTEAFF.

CDR3 nucleotides: TGTGCCAGCTCACTCGGGGACAGGGGTTACGAGCAGTACTTC. This encodes CASSLGDRGYEQYF. The rearrangement joins TRBV18 to TRBJ2-7, with 10 bases fitting TRBD1. The CDR3 runs to 14 residues. Trimming took 4 bases from V and 4 from J; bases not matched to a gene: 4. Germline V CDR1 and CDR2: KGHSH, LQKENI.

This clone showed up many times. CDR3 residues: CASSEIAGSSYEQYF. CDR3 DNA: TGTGCCAGCAGTGAGATAGCGGGGAGCTCCTACGAGCAGTACTTC. J is TRBJ2-7 and V is TRBV6-1; 8 bases are a match to TRBD2. This CDR3 has 15 amino acids. Germline CDR1 MNHNS, CDR2 SASEGT. V dropped 3 bases and J dropped 0; count of bases not matched to a gene: 4.

This CDR3 reads CASSQSTGQGNTEAFF. As DNA, the CDR3 is TGCGCCAGCAGCCAGAGTACGGGACAGGGTAACACTGAAGCTTTCTTT. The genes are TRBV4-3 and TRBJ1-1; 9 bases map to TRBD1. V lost 3 bases to trimming and J lost 2 bases; unmatched junction nucleotides: 7. Germline lookup yields CDR1 LGHNA and CDR2 YSLEER. CDR3 size: 16 residues.

The rearrangement joins TRBV27 to TRBJ2-5; a possible D gene is TRBD1 (6 bases). Germline V gene lookup returns CDR1 MNHEY and CDR2 SMNVEV (reference sequence). Trimming stripped 3 bases from V and 5 bases from J, with 7 bases between. This CDR3 has 12 residues. The chain's CDR3 is CASSFRGETQYF. The CDR3 region has the DNA TGTGCCAGCAGTTTCAGGGGCGAGACCCAGTACTTC.

The chain joins TRBV5-1 to TRBJ1-1, with no clear D. The V gene lost 0 bases and the J gene lost 11 bases, with 11 bases spanning the gap. The CDR3 length is 12 residues. Germline CDR1 and CDR2: SGHRS and YFSETQ. CDR3 sequence reads: CASSLGGMGAFF. The CDR3 coding sequence is TGCGCCAGCAGCTTGGGCGGGATGGGTGCTTTCTTT.

The rearrangement uses TRBV20-1 and TRBJ1-1; D unresolved. V lost 3 bases and J 3 bases, leaving 11 bases between the germline ends. CDR3 length equals 13 residues. Germline V gene lookup returns CDR1 DFQATT and CDR2 SNEGSKA (reference sequence). CDR3 DNA sequence: TGCAGTGCTAGTAATCAGTGGTACACTGAAGCTTTCTTT. Protein sequence: CSASNQWYTEAFF.

The chain employs TRBV2 and TRBJ1-2; possibly TRBD1 for D (5 bases). V was trimmed by 6 bases and J by 8 bases, leaving 10 bases between them. CDR1 and CDR2 from the germline V gene are SNHLY and FYNNEI. CDR3 length equals 11 residues. The chain's CDR3 is CASRNRGGYTF. CDR3 DNA: TGTGCCAGCAGGAATAGGGGCGGCTACACCTTC.

The chain uses TRBV5-5 and TRBJ1-6; 9 bases map to TRBD1. Looked up from germline, CDR1 is SGHKS and CDR2 is YYEKEE (reference sequence). The V segment lost 2 bases and the J segment 7 bases; nucleotides outside the gene matches: 1. The CDR3 has 14 amino acids. This CDR3 reads CASSLQGANSPLHF. The DNA for the CDR3 is TGTGCCAGCAGCTTACAGGGGGCCAATTCACCCCTCCACTTT. Full variable domain (outside the CDR3, taken from reference TRBV5-5 and TRBJ1-6): DAGVTQSPTHLIKTRGQQVTLRCSPISGHKSVSWYQQVLGQGPQFIFQYYEKEERGRGNFPDRFSARQFPNYSSELNVNALLLGDSALYLCASSLQGANSPLHFGNGTRLTVT.

The V call is TRBV10-2, the J call TRBJ1-1; 8 bases match TRBD1. The junction had 7 bases not matched to a gene; V was cut back by 2 bases and J by 5 bases. This CDR3 contains 15 residues. CDR1 and CDR2 from the germline V gene are WSHSY and SAAADI. In DNA, the CDR3 is TGCGCCAGCAGTGAGGGCAGGACAGGGAAGACTGAAGCTTTCTTT. It codes for CASSEGRTGKTEAFF.